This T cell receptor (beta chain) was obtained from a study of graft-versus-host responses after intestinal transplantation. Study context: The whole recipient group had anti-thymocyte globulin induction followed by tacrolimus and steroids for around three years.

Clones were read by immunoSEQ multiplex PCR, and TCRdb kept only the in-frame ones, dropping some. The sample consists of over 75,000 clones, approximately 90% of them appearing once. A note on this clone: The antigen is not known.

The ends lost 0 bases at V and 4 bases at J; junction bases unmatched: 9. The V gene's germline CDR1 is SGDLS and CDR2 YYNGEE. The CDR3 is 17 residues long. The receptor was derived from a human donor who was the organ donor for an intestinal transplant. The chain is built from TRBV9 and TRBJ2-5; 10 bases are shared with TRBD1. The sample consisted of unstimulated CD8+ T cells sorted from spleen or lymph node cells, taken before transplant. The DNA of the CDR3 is TGTGCCAGCAGCGTAGGCCCTCATAGGACAGGGGGAGAGACCCAGTACTTC. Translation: CASSVGPHRTGGETQYF.